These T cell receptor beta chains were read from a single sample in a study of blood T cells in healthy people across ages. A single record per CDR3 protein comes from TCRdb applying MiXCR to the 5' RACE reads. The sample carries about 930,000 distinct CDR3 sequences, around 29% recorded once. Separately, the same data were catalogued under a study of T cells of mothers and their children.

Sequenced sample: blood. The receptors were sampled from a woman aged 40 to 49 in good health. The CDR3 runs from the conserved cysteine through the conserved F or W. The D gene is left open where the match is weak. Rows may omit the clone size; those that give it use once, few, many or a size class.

CDR3nt: TGTGCCAGCAGCTTACCTGCCCGGACAGGATCCTACGAGCAGTACTTC
CDR3aa: CASSLPARTGSYEQYF
v_gene: TRBV11-2
d_gene: TRBD1
abundance: few
j_gene: TRBJ2-7

CDR3nt: TGTGCCAGCAGGGGACAGGGGGTCGCTGGCTACACCTTC
CDR3aa: CASRGQGVAGYTF
v_gene: TRBV6-4
d_gene: TRBD1
abundance: once
j_gene: TRBJ1-2

CDR3nt: TGTGCCAGCAGCTCATGGACTAGCGGGGGCGCATCCTACGAGCAGTACTTC
CDR3aa: CASSSWTSGGASYEQYF
v_gene: TRBV11-2
d_gene: TRBD2
abundance: few
j_gene: TRBJ2-7

CDR3nt: TGTGCCAGCAAGACCGGGACAGGGGGAGAGACCCAGTACTTC
CDR3aa: CASKTGTGGETQYF
v_gene: TRBV2
d_gene: TRBD1
abundance: NA
j_gene: TRBJ2-5

CDR3nt: TGCAGTGCTAACAGGGGTAGTGAAAAACTGTTTTTT
CDR3aa: CSANRGSEKLFF
v_gene: TRBV20-1
d_gene: TRBD1
abundance: few
j_gene: TRBJ1-4

CDR3nt: TGTGCCACCAGCGGCACTAGCGCTGATACGCAGTATTTT
CDR3aa: CATSGTSADTQYF
v_gene: TRBV15
d_gene: TRBD2
abundance: few
j_gene: TRBJ2-3

CDR3nt: TGTGCCAGCAGTAGATCTTGGCAGAGGAACACTGAAGCTTTCTTT
CDR3aa: CASSRSWQRNTEAFF
v_gene: TRBV6-2/TRBV6-3
d_gene: NA
abundance: many
j_gene: TRBJ1-1

CDR3nt: TGCGCCAGCAGCCAAGAGGACAGGGTTACCAATGAGCAGTTCTTC
CDR3aa: CASSQEDRVTNEQFF
v_gene: TRBV4-1
d_gene: TRBD1
abundance: many
j_gene: TRBJ2-1

CDR3nt: TGTGCCAGCAGCCCCTTCGGGTTAGGGGGAACAGATACGCAGTATTTT
CDR3aa: CASSPFGLGGTDTQYF
v_gene: TRBV5-5
d_gene: NA
abundance: NA
j_gene: TRBJ2-3

CDR3nt: TGTGCTAGCAGCCCTGACGGACAAGAGACCCAGTACTTC
CDR3aa: CASSPDGQETQYF
v_gene: TRBV7-7
d_gene: NA
abundance: many
j_gene: TRBJ2-5

CDR3nt: TGTGCCAGCAGTTTCGGGGGCGCGGGCGGCTACACCTTC
CDR3aa: CASSFGGAGGYTF
v_gene: TRBV12-3/TRBV12-4
d_gene: NA
abundance: NA
j_gene: TRBJ1-2

CDR3nt: TGTGCCAGCAGTTTAAGGCAGTGGAACACTGAAGCTTTCTTT
CDR3aa: CASSLRQWNTEAFF
v_gene: TRBV28
d_gene: NA
abundance: NA
j_gene: TRBJ1-1

CDR3nt: TGTGCCAGCAGGGGGGACAGGTTCATCGGTGGCTACACCTTC
CDR3aa: CASRGDRFIGGYTF
v_gene: TRBV6-5
d_gene: TRBD1
abundance: NA
j_gene: TRBJ1-2

CDR3nt: TGTGCCAGCAGCTTATCTTTAAGCTCCTACGAGCAGTACTTC
CDR3aa: CASSLSLSSYEQYF
v_gene: TRBV11-2
d_gene: NA
abundance: many
j_gene: TRBJ2-7

CDR3nt: TGTGCCAGTAGTAACCGACTAGCGGGGAGCACAGATACGCAGTATTTT
CDR3aa: CASSNRLAGSTDTQYF
v_gene: TRBV19
d_gene: TRBD2
abundance: NA
j_gene: TRBJ2-3

CDR3nt: TGTGCCAGCAGCTTAAGGGGGGGGTCAAACTCTGGGGCCAACGTCCTGACTTTC
CDR3aa: CASSLRGGSNSGANVLTF
v_gene: TRBV11-2
d_gene: NA
abundance: few
j_gene: TRBJ2-6

CDR3nt: TGTGCCAGCAGCTTGGAGGCGGGTTGGGGAGCCGGCTACACCTTC
CDR3aa: CASSLEAGWGAGYTF
v_gene: TRBV5-4
d_gene: NA
abundance: many
j_gene: TRBJ1-2

CDR3nt: TGTGCCAGCAGGGCCTTTGAAGGGGCGGTCGAGCAGTACTTC
CDR3aa: CASRAFEGAVEQYF
v_gene: TRBV6-5
d_gene: NA
abundance: many
j_gene: TRBJ2-7

CDR3nt: TGTGCCAGCAGCTTATCTGGGACCATGAGCTCCTACGAGCAGTACTTC
CDR3aa: CASSLSGTMSSYEQYF
v_gene: TRBV7-2
d_gene: NA
abundance: NA
j_gene: TRBJ2-7

CDR3nt: TGCGCCAGCAGCCAAGTGGGCAGGGGGCGGACTAATGAAAAACTGTTTTTT
CDR3aa: CASSQVGRGRTNEKLFF
v_gene: TRBV4-1
d_gene: TRBD1
abundance: many
j_gene: TRBJ1-4

CDR3nt: TGTGCCAGCAGCTCTGTGTTAGCGACAGAGACCCAGTACTTC
CDR3aa: CASSSVLATETQYF
v_gene: TRBV7-9
d_gene: NA
abundance: NA
j_gene: TRBJ2-5

CDR3nt: TGTGCCAGCAGTACTAGCGGGGGGGAAGGTACGCAGTATTTT
CDR3aa: CASSTSGGEGTQYF
v_gene: TRBV12-3/TRBV12-4
d_gene: TRBD2
abundance: NA
j_gene: TRBJ2-3